This TCR beta chain was sequenced in a study of cytomegalovirus exposure and HLA in healthy donors. General observations from the study: Most of the TCR beta V segments (in an earlier analysis) were productive either about 87% or about 30% of the time.

60 Vbeta and 13 Jbeta primers were used in PCR. Sequencing was performed with immunoSEQ multiplex PCR; in TCRdb, only in-frame clones are kept and a portion is missing. Here the sample spans about 110,000 clones, 65% to 90% being singletons. This CDR3 contains 13 residues. Per the germline V gene, CDR1 is WNHNN and CDR2 is SYGVQD (reference sequence). In its sample, this clone was seen a few times. Its specificity is not known. The junction and the germline gene differ at one end; a read error may be behind it. This sequence originates from a man in his fifties or sixties in good health and CMV-seronegative. The V and J genes are TRBV10-1 and TRBJ1-1, with 7 bases matching TRBD1. The sample comprised PBMCs. The CDR3 reads CATSRTGNTEAFF. Written as DNA, the CDR3 is TGCGCCACCAGTCGGACAGGGAACACTGAAGCTTTCTTT.